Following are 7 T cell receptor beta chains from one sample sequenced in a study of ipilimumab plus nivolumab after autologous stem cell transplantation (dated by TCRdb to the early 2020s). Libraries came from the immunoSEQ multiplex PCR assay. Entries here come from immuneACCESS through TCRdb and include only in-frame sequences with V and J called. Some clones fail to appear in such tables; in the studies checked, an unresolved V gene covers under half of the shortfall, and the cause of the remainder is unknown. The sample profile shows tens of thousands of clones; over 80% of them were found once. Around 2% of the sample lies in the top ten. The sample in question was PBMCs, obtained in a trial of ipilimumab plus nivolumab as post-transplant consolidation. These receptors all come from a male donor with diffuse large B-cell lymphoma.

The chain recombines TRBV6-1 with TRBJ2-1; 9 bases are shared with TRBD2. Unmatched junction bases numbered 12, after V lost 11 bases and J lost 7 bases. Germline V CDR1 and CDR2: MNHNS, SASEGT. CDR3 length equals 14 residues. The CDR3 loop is CAANRASGENEQFF. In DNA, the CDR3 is TGTGCCGCTAATAGGGCTAGCGGGGAGAATGAGCAGTTCTTC.

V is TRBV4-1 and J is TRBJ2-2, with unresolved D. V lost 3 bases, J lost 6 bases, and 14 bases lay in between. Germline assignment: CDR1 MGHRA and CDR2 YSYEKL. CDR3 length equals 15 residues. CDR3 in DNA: TGCGCCAGCAGCCAGCTTCCTCGCCCCGCCGGGGAGCTGTTTTTT. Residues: CASSQLPRPAGELFF.

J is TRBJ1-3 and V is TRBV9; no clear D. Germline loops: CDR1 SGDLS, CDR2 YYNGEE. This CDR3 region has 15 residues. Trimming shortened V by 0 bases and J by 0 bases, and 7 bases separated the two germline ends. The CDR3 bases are TGTGCCAGCAGCGTAGCACCGTTCTCTGGAAACACCATATATTTT. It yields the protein CASSVAPFSGNTIYF. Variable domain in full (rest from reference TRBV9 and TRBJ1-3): DSGVTQTPKHLITATGQRVTLRCSPRSGDLSVYWYQQSLDQGLQFLIQYYNGEERAKGNILERFSAQQFPDLHSELNLSSLELGDSALYFCASSVAPFSGNTIYFGEGSWLTVV.

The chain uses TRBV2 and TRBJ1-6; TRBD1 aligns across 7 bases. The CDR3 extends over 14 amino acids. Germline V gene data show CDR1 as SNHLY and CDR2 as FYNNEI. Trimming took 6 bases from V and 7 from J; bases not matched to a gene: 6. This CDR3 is CASSPTGQNSPLHF. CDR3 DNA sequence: TGTGCCAGCAGCCCGACAGGGCAGAATTCACCCCTCCACTTT.

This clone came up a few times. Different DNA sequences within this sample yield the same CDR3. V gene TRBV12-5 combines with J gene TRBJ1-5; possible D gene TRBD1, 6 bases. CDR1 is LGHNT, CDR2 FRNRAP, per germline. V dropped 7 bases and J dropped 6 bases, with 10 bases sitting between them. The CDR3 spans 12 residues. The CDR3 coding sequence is TGTGCTAGTGTTCGAGGGGGTCAGCCCCAGCATTTT. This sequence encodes CASVRGGQPQHF.

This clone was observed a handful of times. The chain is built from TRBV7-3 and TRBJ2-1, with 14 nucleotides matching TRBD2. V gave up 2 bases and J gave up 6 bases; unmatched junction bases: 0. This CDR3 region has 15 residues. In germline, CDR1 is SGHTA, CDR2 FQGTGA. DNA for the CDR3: TGTGCCAGCAGCTTAGGGACTAGCGGGGGCAATGAGCAGTTCTTC. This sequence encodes CASSLGTSGGNEQFF.

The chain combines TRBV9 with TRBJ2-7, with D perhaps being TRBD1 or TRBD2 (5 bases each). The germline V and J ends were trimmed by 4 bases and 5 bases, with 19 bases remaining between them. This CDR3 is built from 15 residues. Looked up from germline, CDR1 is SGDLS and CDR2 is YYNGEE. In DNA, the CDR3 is TGTGCCAGCAGCAAATTCGGGGCAGGGCTGGACGAGCAGTACTTC. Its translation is CASSKFGAGLDEQYF. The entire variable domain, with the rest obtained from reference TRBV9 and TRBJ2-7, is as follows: DSGVTQTPKHLITATGQRVTLRCSPRSGDLSVYWYQQSLDQGLQFLIQYYNGEERAKGNILERFSAQQFPDLHSELNLSSLELGDSALYFCASSKFGAGLDEQYFGPGTRLTVT.